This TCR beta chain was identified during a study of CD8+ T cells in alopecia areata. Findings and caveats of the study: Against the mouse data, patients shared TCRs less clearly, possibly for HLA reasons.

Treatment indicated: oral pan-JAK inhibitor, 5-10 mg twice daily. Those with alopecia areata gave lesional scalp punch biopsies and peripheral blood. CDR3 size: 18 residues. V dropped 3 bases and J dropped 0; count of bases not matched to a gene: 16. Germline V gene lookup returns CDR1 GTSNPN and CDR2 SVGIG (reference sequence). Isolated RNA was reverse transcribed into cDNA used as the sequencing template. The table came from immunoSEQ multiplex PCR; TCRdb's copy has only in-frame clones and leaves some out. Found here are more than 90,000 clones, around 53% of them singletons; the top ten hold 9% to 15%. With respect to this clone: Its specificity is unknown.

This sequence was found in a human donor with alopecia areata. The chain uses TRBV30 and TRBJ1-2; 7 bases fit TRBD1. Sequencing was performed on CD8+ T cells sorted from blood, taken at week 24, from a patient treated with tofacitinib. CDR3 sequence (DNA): TGTGCCTGGAGCCACCGCCGGACAGGTCTAGGTGCTAACTATGGCTACACCTTC. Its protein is CAWSHRRTGLGANYGYTF.